This T cell receptor (beta chain) was observed in a study of CD8 T cells in Susac syndrome. The authors carried out high-throughput sequencing of TCR beta. They applied it to CD8+ and CD4+ T cells obtained from blood. Negative isolation yielded CD4+ and CD8+ T cells, and FACS enriched TEMRA cells. Study-wide results and caveats: TCR sequencing and HLA analysis covered a relatively small number of individuals.

This CDR3 contains 13 residues. Trimming stripped 10 bases from V and 0 bases from J, with 10 bases between. Details on this clonotype: The antigen is not known.

RNA amounts of roughly 0.45 to 1 ug underwent reverse transcription with random hexamers. TCR beta CDR3 was amplified by immunoSEQ multiplex PCR. This amplification extended across 54 Vbeta and 13 Jbeta segments. TCRdb reanalysed the immunoSEQ multiplex PCR reads using MiXCR and keeps one entry per CDR3 protein. The sample holds some 260,000 distinct CDR3 sequences, 85% seen once. The V and J genes are TRBV12-3 or TRBV12-4 and TRBJ1-3; unclear D gene. The TCR originated in a human donor with multiple sclerosis. Input material: CD8+ T cells from PBMCs. As DNA, the CDR3 is TGTGCCACCACACGTTCCTCTGGAAACACCATATATTTT. This sequence encodes CATTRSSGNTIYF.